The 20 T cell receptor beta chains listed next were all sequenced from one sample in a study of cytomegalovirus exposure and HLA in healthy donors (dated by TCRdb to the late 2010s). Receptors were amplified or captured by the immunoSEQ multiplex PCR assay. For the multiplex PCR, a mixture combining 60 forward primers for TCR Vbeta segments and 13 reverse primers for TCR Jbeta segments was used. TCRdb holds this immuneACCESS table with in-frame rearrangements only. Some clones are missing; in checked studies, unresolved V genes explain under half, and the rest has no known cause. This sample's clone table shows fewer than 100,000 clones. The ten largest account for 3.5% to 4% of the sample. Sequences were obtained from PBMCs. The receptors derive from a man between 18 and 35 years old in good health and CMV-seropositive.

The chain joins TRBV27 to TRBJ2-7; 7 bases are a match to TRBD1. V lost 6 bases to trimming and J lost 0 bases; unmatched junction nucleotides: 11. The germline gives CDR1 MNHEY, CDR2 SMNVEV (reference sequence). This CDR3 is built from 16 residues. The CDR3 sequence: CASSHLGTATSYEQYF. CDR3 nucleotide sequence: TGTGCCAGCAGCCACCTTGGGACAGCTACCTCCTACGAGCAGTACTTC.

This sequence joins TRBV6-6 and TRBJ1-3; D ambiguous. Germline CDR1 is MNHNY and CDR2 is SVGAGI (reference sequence). Trimming took off 2 bases at V and 5 bases at J, with 10 bases between the two ends. The CDR3 consists of 14 residues. The CDR3 sequence is CASSYPEERNTIYF. The DNA for the CDR3 is TGTGCCAGCAGTTACCCGGAGGAAAGAAACACCATATATTTT.

V and J are TRBV14 and TRBJ1-5; no clear D gene. Germline V gives CDR1 SGHDN, CDR2 FVKESK. The CDR3 length is 18 residues. V was clipped by 8 bases and J by 0 bases, with 23 bases between them. The CDR3 region is CASFVATYERYSNQPQHF. The CDR3 DNA is TGTGCCAGCTTCGTTGCGACATACGAACGGTATAGCAATCAGCCCCAGCATTTT.

The V call is TRBV5-1, the J call TRBJ2-1, with a weak D call TRBD2 (6 bases). Trimming left V 4 bases short and J 6 bases short, with 17 bases between. The length of the CDR3 is 15 residues. Germline V gene lookup returns CDR1 SGHRS and CDR2 YFSETQ. CDR3 residues: CASSLRGDSANEQFF. In DNA, the CDR3 is TGCGCCAGCAGCCTCCGCGGGGACTCAGCCAATGAGCAGTTCTTC.

This sequence joins TRBV2 and TRBJ2-4; maybe TRBD2 (5 bases). The germline V and J ends were trimmed by 10 bases and 8 bases, with 18 bases remaining between them. Looked up from germline, CDR1 is SNHLY and CDR2 is FYNNEI. There are 13 residues in the CDR3. In nucleotides, the CDR3 is TGTGCCACCCAGAGGGCCCCTAAGGACATTCAGTACTTC. Its protein product is CATQRAPKDIQYF.

V gene TRBV6-1 combines with J gene TRBJ2-7, with 10 bases matching TRBD1. From germline, CDR1 is MNHNS and CDR2 SASEGT. The CDR3 loop spans 15 amino acids. After removal of 10 bases from V and 5 bases from J, the junction contained 14 bases not matched to a gene. This CDR3 is CATKSLGQGTDEQYF. In nucleotides, the CDR3 is TGTGCCACCAAGAGTCTGGGACAGGGGACCGACGAGCAGTACTTC.

The gene calls are TRBV18 and TRBJ1-1; no definite D call. Trimming shortened V by 6 bases and J by 0 bases, and 8 bases separated the two germline ends. Germline V CDR1 and CDR2: KGHSH, LQKENI. CDR3 length: 13 residues. The CDR3 loop is CASSGEMNTEAFF. The CDR3 DNA is TGTGCCAGCTCCGGGGAGATGAACACTGAAGCTTTCTTT.

The chain is built from TRBV27 and TRBJ1-1; unclear D gene. There are 13 residues in the CDR3. CDR1 is MNHEY, CDR2 SMNVEV, per germline (reference sequence). V gave up 2 bases and J gave up 1 base, with 5 bases separating them. CDR3 DNA: TGTGCCAGCAGTTTAGTCCGGAACACTGAAGCTTTCTTT. Protein: CASSLVRNTEAFF.

V and J are TRBV18 and TRBJ1-2, with no clear D. The V gene's germline CDR1 is KGHSH and CDR2 LQKENI. V dropped 2 bases and J dropped 6 bases, with 19 bases sitting between them. The CDR3 length is 16 residues. The CDR3 bases are TGTGCCAGCTCACCATTAGTTCGGGGTTTAGTTGATGGCTACACCTTC. Protein: CASSPLVRGLVDGYTF.

V and J are TRBV5-4 and TRBJ2-1; tentatively, D is TRBD2 (6 bases). This CDR3 is 15 amino acids long. Trimming shortened V by 1 base and J by 2 bases, and 10 bases separated the two germline ends. Germline V lookup: CDR1 SGHNT, CDR2 YYREEE (reference sequence). DNA of the CDR3: TGTGCCAGCAGCTTGAGTGGGGGGACCTACAATGAGCAGTTCTTC. Translating it yields CASSLSGGTYNEQFF.

The chain couples TRBV29-1 to TRBJ2-5; 11 bases agree with TRBD1. This CDR3 has 15 amino acids. Trimming took 7 bases from V and 4 from J; bases not matched to a gene: 11. Germline V gene sequence: CDR1 SQVTM, CDR2 ANQGSEA. The CDR3, as DNA: TGCAGCGCCCAATTGGGACAGGGGGTTGGAGAGACCCAGTACTTC. Its protein is CSAQLGQGVGETQYF.

The V call is TRBV4-1, the J call TRBJ2-7; 7 bases align to TRBD1. J gave up 4 bases and V 1 base, and 7 bases lay outside the gene matches. Germline V gives CDR1 MGHRA, CDR2 YSYEKL. The CDR3 runs to 15 residues. CDR3 DNA: TGCGCCAGCAGCCAAGGAGGGGGCAGGGGTTACGAGCAGTACTTC. As protein: CASSQGGGRGYEQYF.

As for this clone: Sequence at one end of the junction differs from germline and may be a read error. V is TRBV15 and J is TRBJ2-5; D possibly corresponds to TRBD2 (6 bases). The CDR3 has 16 residues. Per the germline V gene, CDR1 is LNHNV and CDR2 is YYDKDF (reference sequence). CDR3 loop: CATCRGIGTYQETQYF. CDR3 DNA: TGTGCCACCTGCAGAGGAATAGGGACTTACCAAGAGACCCAGTACTTC.

This chain uses TRBV28 with TRBJ2-6, with D possibly TRBD2 on 5 matching bases. The V and J ends lost 7 bases and 2 bases respectively, with 6 bases between them. The CDR3 is 13 amino acids. From germline, CDR1 is MDHEN and CDR2 SYDVKM. The CDR3 reads CASTRAGANVLTF. CDR3 nucleotide sequence: TGTGCCAGCACGAGGGCTGGGGCCAACGTCCTGACTTTC.

The CDR3 spells CSVVIRDRGILADTQYF. The CDR3 DNA follows: TGCAGCGTTGTTATCAGGGACAGGGGAATATTGGCAGATACGCAGTATTTT. V gene TRBV29-1 combines with J gene TRBJ2-3; 10 bases fit TRBD1. The germline V gene encodes CDR1 SQVTM and CDR2 ANQGSEA. This CDR3 comprises 17 residues. Unmatched junction bases numbered 14, after V lost 4 bases and J lost 4 bases.

The chain has TRBV27 and TRBJ2-7; 8 bases agree with TRBD1. Germline values: CDR1 MNHEY, CDR2 SMNVEV (reference sequence). The CDR3 spans 15 residues. V dropped 4 bases and J dropped 5; count of bases not matched to a gene: 10. The CDR3 DNA reads TGTGCCAGCAGTTACACAGGGGGTGCTTCGAACGAGCAGTACTTC. This encodes CASSYTGGASNEQYF.

The rearrangement joins TRBV27 to TRBJ2-7; possible D gene TRBD2, 6 bases. The V gene lost 3 bases and the J gene lost 0 bases, with 15 bases spanning the gap. Germline assignment: CDR1 MNHEY and CDR2 SMNVEV (reference sequence). The CDR3 contains 16 residues. CDR3 bases: TGTGCCAGCAGTTTTCGGGGGACCCCCTTCTCCTACGAGCAGTACTTC. Translation: CASSFRGTPFSYEQYF.

The chain combines TRBV4-1 with TRBJ1-1; 9 nucleotides agree with TRBD1. CDR1 and CDR2 (germline): MGHRA, YSYEKL. The CDR3 is 16 residues long. Trimming removed 0 bases from V and 4 bases from J; junction bases left unmatched: 6. The CDR3 DNA reads TGCGCCAGCAGCCAAGAAGGACAGGGGATGTTCACTGAAGCTTTCTTT. Protein: CASSQEGQGMFTEAFF.

The chain joins TRBV19 to TRBJ1-2, with 12 bases fitting TRBD1. CDR1 is LNHDA and CDR2 is SQIVND in the germline V gene (reference sequence). V gave up 0 bases and J gave up 7 bases; unmatched junction bases: 3. The CDR3 runs 15 residues. CDR3 loop: CASSIDGTGGIGYTF. The DNA of the CDR3 is TGTGCCAGTAGTATAGACGGGACAGGGGGCATTGGCTACACCTTC.

For the CDR3, the DNA is TGTGCCAGCAGCCAAGTGGGGGGACAGGGGACCTACGAGCAGTACTTC. Encoded protein: CASSQVGGQGTYEQYF. The chain links TRBV14 to TRBJ2-7; 10 bases are shared with TRBD1. Germline trimming cut 1 base from V and 2 bases from J; bases unmatched to any gene: 5. Per the germline V gene, CDR1 is SGHDN and CDR2 is FVKESK. The CDR3 is 16 residues long.